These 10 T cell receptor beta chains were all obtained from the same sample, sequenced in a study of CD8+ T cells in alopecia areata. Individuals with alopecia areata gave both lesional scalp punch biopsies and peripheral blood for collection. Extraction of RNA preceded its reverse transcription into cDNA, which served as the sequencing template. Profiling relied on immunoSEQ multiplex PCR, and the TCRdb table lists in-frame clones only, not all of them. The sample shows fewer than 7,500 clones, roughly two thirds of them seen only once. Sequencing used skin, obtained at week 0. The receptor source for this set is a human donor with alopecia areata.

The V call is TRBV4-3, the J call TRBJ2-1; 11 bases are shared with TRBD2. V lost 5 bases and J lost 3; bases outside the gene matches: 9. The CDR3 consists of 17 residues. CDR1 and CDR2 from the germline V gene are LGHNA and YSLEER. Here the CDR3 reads CASSSRTSGRIYNEQFF. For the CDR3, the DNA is TGCGCCAGCAGCTCCCGAACTAGCGGGAGAATCTACAATGAGCAGTTCTTC.

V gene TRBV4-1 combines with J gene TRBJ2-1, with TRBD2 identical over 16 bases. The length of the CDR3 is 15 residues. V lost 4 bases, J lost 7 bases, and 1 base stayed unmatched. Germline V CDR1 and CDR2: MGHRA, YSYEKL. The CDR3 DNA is TGCGCCAGCAGCCCGGGACTAGCGGGAGGGAATGAGCAGTTCTTC. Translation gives CASSPGLAGGNEQFF.

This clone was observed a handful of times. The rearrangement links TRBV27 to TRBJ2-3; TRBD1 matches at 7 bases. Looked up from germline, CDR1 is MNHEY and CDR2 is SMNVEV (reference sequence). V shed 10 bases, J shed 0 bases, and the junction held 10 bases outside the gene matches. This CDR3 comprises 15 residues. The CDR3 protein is CATVDRDRSTDTQYF. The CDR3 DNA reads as TGTGCCACCGTTGACCGGGACAGAAGCACAGATACGCAGTATTTT.

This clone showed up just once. CDR3 nucleotides: TGTGCCAGCAGCCCGACAGGGGGCACTGAAGCTTTCTTT. Encoded protein: CASSPTGGTEAFF. This chain joins TRBV13 and TRBJ1-1; 9 bases match TRBD1. The CDR3 covers 13 residues. Germline loops: CDR1 PRHDT, CDR2 FYEKMQ (reference sequence). V lost 5 bases to trimming and J lost 4 bases; unmatched junction nucleotides: 2.

This CDR3 is CASSLSGVEETQYF. The CDR3 region has the DNA TGTGCCAGCAGCTTATCAGGGGTGGAAGAGACCCAGTACTTC. The J gene is TRBJ2-5, the V gene TRBV7-3, with a weak D call TRBD1 (6 bases). The CDR3 is 14 residues long. Germline V gene lookup returns CDR1 SGHTA and CDR2 FQGTGA. Trimming cost V 2 bases and J 3 bases, with 10 bases left between them.

CDR3: CASSKTFRDRRIHSNQPQHF. The CDR3 bases are TGTGCCAGCAGCAAAACATTCCGGGACAGAAGAATCCATAGCAATCAGCCCCAGCATTTT. The J gene is TRBJ1-5, the V gene TRBV21-1; the table's D call, TRBD1, has no DNA check behind it. TRBV21-1 is a recognized pseudogene. This CDR3 spans 20 amino acids.

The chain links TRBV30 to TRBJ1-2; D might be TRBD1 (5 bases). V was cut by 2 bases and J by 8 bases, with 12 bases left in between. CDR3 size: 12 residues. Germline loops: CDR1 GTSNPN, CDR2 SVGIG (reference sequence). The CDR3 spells CAWSKNSGGYTF. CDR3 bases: TGTGCCTGGAGTAAGAACTCAGGGGGCTACACCTTC.

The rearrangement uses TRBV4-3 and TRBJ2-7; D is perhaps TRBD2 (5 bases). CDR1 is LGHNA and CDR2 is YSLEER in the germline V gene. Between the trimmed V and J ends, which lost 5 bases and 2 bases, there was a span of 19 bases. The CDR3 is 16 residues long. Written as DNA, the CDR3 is TGCGCCAGCAGCTACGGACTGCGTAGGTATACCTACGAGCAGTACTTC. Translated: CASSYGLRRYTYEQYF.

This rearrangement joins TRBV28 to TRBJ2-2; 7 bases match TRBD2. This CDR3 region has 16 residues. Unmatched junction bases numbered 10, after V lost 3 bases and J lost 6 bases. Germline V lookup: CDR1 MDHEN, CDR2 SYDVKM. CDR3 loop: CASSFTGLQLSGELFF. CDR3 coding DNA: TGTGCCAGCAGTTTTACGGGACTACAACTCTCCGGGGAGCTGTTTTTT. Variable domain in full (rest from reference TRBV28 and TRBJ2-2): DVKVTQSSRYLVKRTGEKVFLECVQDMDHENMFWYRQDPGLGLRLIYFSYDVKMKEKGDIPEGYSVSREKKERFSLILESASTNQTSMYLCASSFTGLQLSGELFFGEGSRLTVL.

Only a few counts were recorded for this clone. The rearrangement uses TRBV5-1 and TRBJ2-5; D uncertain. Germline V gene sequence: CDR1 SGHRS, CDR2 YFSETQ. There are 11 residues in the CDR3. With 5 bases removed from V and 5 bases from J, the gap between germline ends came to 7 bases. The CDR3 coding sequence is TGCGCCAGCAGTCAGGCGGAGACCCAGTACTTC. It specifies CASSQAETQYF.